What follows are 17 T cell receptor beta chains derived from one specimen sequenced in a study of blood T cell repertoires in COVID-19. TCRdb's table, derived via immunoSEQ multiplex PCR, lists solely in-frame clones and lacks some. The profile shows around 250,000 clones, about nine tenths of them singletons. Sequencing input: peripheral blood. The receptors were gathered from a woman aged 40 to 50 who had recovered from COVID-19.

The rearrangement links TRBV5-4 to TRBJ2-7, with 8 bases that match TRBD2. The length of the CDR3 is 15 residues. V shed 1 base, J shed 0 bases, and the junction held 3 bases outside the gene matches. The germline V gene has CDR1 SGHNT and CDR2 YYREEE (reference sequence). CDR3: CASSLWAGGSYEQYF. CDR3 nucleotide sequence: TGTGCCAGCAGCTTGTGGGCGGGGGGCTCCTACGAGCAGTACTTC.

V and J are TRBV5-1 and TRBJ2-5; 11 bases match TRBD2. CDR1 and CDR2 from the germline V gene are SGHRS and YFSETQ. Losses at the gene ends were 4 bases for V and 4 bases for J; bases not matched to a gene: 12. The length of the CDR3 is 17 residues. As DNA, the CDR3 is TGCGCCAGCAGCCTTACTAGCGGGAGAGCCGCCCCAGAGACCCAGTACTTC. Translated, it gives CASSLTSGRAAPETQYF.

The chain carries TRBV3-1 (or the pseudogene TRBV3-2) and TRBJ1-1, with 7 nucleotides matching TRBD1. Looked up from germline, CDR1 is LGHDT and CDR2 is YNNKEL (reference sequence). There are 13 residues in the CDR3. Trimming at V came to 3 bases and at J to 7 bases, leaving 5 bases not matched to a gene. The CDR3 sequence is CASSQEGAGEAFF. In DNA, the CDR3 is TGTGCCAGCAGCCAGGAGGGGGCTGGTGAAGCTTTCTTT.

The gene calls are TRBV27 and TRBJ2-7; 8 bases match TRBD2. This CDR3 is built from 13 residues. The V and J ends lost 6 bases and 7 bases, in that order; junction bases with no gene match: 8. Looked up from germline, CDR1 is MNHEY and CDR2 is SMNVEV (reference sequence). The CDR3 nucleotides are TGTGCCAGCAGACAACGGGAGGGCCGGGAGCAGTACTTC. Its translation: CASRQREGREQYF.

The chain uses TRBV5-3 and TRBJ2-1, with a tentative D call TRBD2 (6 bases). TRBV5-3 carries the ORF label, with uncertain function. The CDR3 spans 16 residues. The germline V and J ends were trimmed by 2 bases and 6 bases, with 18 bases remaining between them. The CDR3 nucleotides are TGTGCCAGAAGCTTCGATCCGGCTAGCGCCTTCAATGAGCAGTTCTTC. Amino acids: CARSFDPASAFNEQFF.

The table lists this clone with a few counts. The V and J genes are TRBV7-2 and TRBJ2-2; D is unresolved. The germline CDR1 and CDR2 sequences are SGHTA and FQGNSA. The CDR3 totals 13 residues. V was shortened by 4 bases and J by 1 base, with 4 bases between the two germline ends. The CDR3, as DNA: TGTGCCAGCAGCTCCCTGAACACCGGGGAGCTGTTTTTT. It yields the protein CASSSLNTGELFF.

The chain is built from TRBV7-6 and TRBJ2-1, with D maybe TRBD2 (6 bases). The CDR3 consists of 16 residues. V shed 3 bases and J shed 2 bases, with 14 bases lying between them. The germline CDR1 and CDR2 sequences are SGHVS and FNYEAQ. The CDR3 DNA sequence: TGTGCCAGCAGCTTTAGTGGCGGGACCCCCTACAATGAGCAGTTCTTC. Translation gives CASSFSGGTPYNEQFF.

The chain is built from TRBV4-1 and TRBJ2-1; D might be TRBD2 (6 bases). Per the germline V gene, CDR1 is MGHRA and CDR2 is YSYEKL. The CDR3 has 12 residues. Deletions cut 4 bases from V and 9 bases from J, with 10 bases between. The CDR3 loop reads CASSPEGSEQFF. In nucleotides, the CDR3 is TGCGCCAGCAGCCCGGAGGGGAGTGAGCAGTTCTTC.

The chain is built from TRBV5-1 and TRBJ2-7, with a possible D match to TRBD2 (6 bases). The CDR3 consists of 14 residues. The germline V gene has CDR1 SGHRS and CDR2 YFSETQ. The V gene lost 7 bases and the J gene lost 0 bases, with 14 bases spanning the gap. The CDR3 is CASHEGTYSYEQYF. The CDR3 coding sequence is TGCGCCAGCCACGAAGGGACTTACTCCTACGAGCAGTACTTC. Combining the CDR3 with reference TRBV5-1 and TRBJ2-7 gives the whole variable domain KAGVTQTPRYLIKTRGQQVTLSCSPISGHRSVSWYQQTPGQGLQFLFEYFSETQRNKGNFPGRFSGRQFSNSRSEMNVSTLELGDSALYLCASHEGTYSYEQYFGPGTRLTVT.

The rearrangement joins TRBV5-6 to TRBJ1-1; TRBD1 matches at 10 bases. Germline V CDR1 and CDR2: SGHDT, YYEEEE. The CDR3 is 15 residues long. Germline trimming cut 5 bases from V and 3 bases from J; bases unmatched to any gene: 7. CDR3 in amino acids: CASSYSGQGHTEAFF. The DNA of the CDR3 is TGTGCCAGCAGTTATTCGGGACAGGGGCACACTGAAGCTTTCTTT. Full variable domain (outside the CDR3, taken from reference TRBV5-6 and TRBJ1-1): DAGVTQSPTHLIKTRGQQVTLRCSPKSGHDTVSWYQQALGQGPQFIFQYYEEEERQRGNFPDRFSGHQFPNYSSELNVNALLLGDSALYLCASSYSGQGHTEAFFGQGTRLTVV.

The rearrangement uses TRBV5-8 and TRBJ1-3; the D gene is possibly TRBD1 (5 bases). The CDR3 length is 13 residues. Germline V gene data show CDR1 as SGHTS and CDR2 as YDEGEE. V dropped 2 bases and J dropped 7 bases, with 10 bases sitting between them. In DNA form, the CDR3 reads TGTGCCAGCAGCTTAGGACGGGGGAACACCATATATTTT. Translated: CASSLGRGNTIYF.

CDR3 protein: CASSLSPGDTQYF. CDR3 nucleotide sequence: TGTGCCAGCAGTTTATCGCCAGGGGATACGCAGTATTTT. The chain combines TRBV27 with TRBJ2-3; D is perhaps TRBD1 (5 bases). The CDR3 totals 13 residues. Per germline, CDR1 MNHEY and CDR2 SMNVEV (reference sequence). Trimming took 0 bases from V and 6 from J, leaving 7 bases between them.

The J gene is TRBJ1-2, the V gene TRBV30, with 10 bases fitting TRBD1. Germline CDR1 reads GTSNPN; CDR2 reads SVGIG (reference sequence). The CDR3 loop spans 15 amino acids. Losses at the gene ends were 7 bases for V and 8 bases for J; bases not matched to a gene: 16. The CDR3 sequence is CAYPSMGQGFEGYTF. DNA for the CDR3: TGTGCCTATCCAAGCATGGGACAGGGGTTTGAAGGCTACACCTTC.

The rearrangement joins TRBV5-5 to TRBJ1-2, with TRBD1 matching over 10 bases. Germline V gene lookup returns CDR1 SGHKS and CDR2 YYEKEE (reference sequence). The CDR3 length is 14 residues. V lost 0 bases, J lost 8 bases, and 4 bases stayed unmatched. The CDR3 sequence is CASSLETGGDGYTF. DNA for the CDR3: TGTGCCAGCAGCTTGGAGACAGGGGGCGACGGCTACACCTTC.

V is TRBV2 and J is TRBJ2-7; perhaps TRBD1 as D (6 bases). V was trimmed by 6 bases and J by 7 bases, leaving 22 bases between them. The CDR3 contains 15 residues. Germline CDR1 reads SNHLY; CDR2 reads FYNNEI. The CDR3 sequence: CASRTSGESFREQYF. The CDR3 coding sequence is TGTGCCAGCAGGACGTCAGGGGAGTCTTTCCGGGAGCAGTACTTC. Full variable domain (rest looked up from reference TRBV2 and TRBJ2-7): EPEVTQTPSHQVTQMGQEVILRCVPISNHLYFYWYRQILGQKVEFLVSFYNNEISEKSEIFDDQFSVERPDGSNFTLKIRSTKLEDSAMYFCASRTSGESFREQYFGPGTRLTVT.

The rearrangement uses TRBV15 and TRBJ2-1; 7 bases agree with TRBD1. The CDR3 has 13 amino acids. V shed 5 bases, J shed 4 bases, and the junction held 2 bases outside the gene matches. Germline V gives CDR1 LNHNV, CDR2 YYDKDF (reference sequence). CDR3 sequence (DNA): TGTGCCACCAGCGCAGGGGGATACAATGAGCAGTTCTTC. It codes for CATSAGGYNEQFF.

The rearrangement uses TRBV7-9 and TRBJ2-3, with D perhaps matching TRBD1 (6 bases). The CDR3 covers 14 residues. V was trimmed by 3 bases and J by 1 base, leaving 8 bases between them. The germline gives CDR1 SEHNR, CDR2 FQNEAQ (reference sequence). The CDR3 here is CASSLAGGTDTQYF. CDR3 sequence (DNA): TGTGCCAGCAGCTTGGCAGGGGGCACAGATACGCAGTATTTT.